This T cell receptor beta chain was recorded in a study of blood T cell repertoires in COVID-19. Study in general: Material from acute and convalescent COVID-19 was sourced from the United States, Italy and Spain. The cDNA or gDNA used as material had been derived from T cells, B-cell-depleted T cells, or PBMCs.

V dropped 6 bases and J dropped 5; count of bases not matched to a gene: 10. The CDR3 is made up of 14 amino acids. In germline, CDR1 is SEHNR, CDR2 FQNEAQ (reference sequence). How the authors handled the data: For nucleated cells, counts were estimated from reference gene primer amplification. TCRdb's table, derived via immunoSEQ multiplex PCR, lists solely in-frame clones and lacks some. V, J and clone size derive from that table, while D and trimming were established from the DNA sequence. The repertoire holds 200,000 or so clones, with roughly 79% as singletons. J is TRBJ2-7 and V is TRBV7-9; 7 nucleotides match TRBD1. This sequence originates from a man between 60 and 75 years old with active or convalescent COVID-19. Sequencing used peripheral blood. The CDR3 spells CASSRQGVSDEQYF. DNA for the CDR3: TGTGCCAGCAGTCGTCAGGGGGTAAGCGACGAGCAGTACTTC. The complete variable domain, with remaining parts taken from reference TRBV7-9 and TRBJ2-7, reads DTGVSQNPRHKITKRGQNVTFRCDPISEHNRLYWYRQTLGQGPEFLTYFQNEAQLEKSRLLSDRFSAERPKGSFSTLEIQRTEQGDSAMYLCASSRQGVSDEQYFGPGTRLTVT.